Below, 27 T cell receptor beta chains from the same sample are listed, as sequenced in a study of lymphopenia after photon versus proton radiotherapy. The protocol was immunoSEQ multiplex PCR, while the TCRdb copy is restricted to in-frame clones and leaves out a portion. Counted here are approximately 4,900 clones, about 87% occurring once; the ten biggest clones make up 20% to 30%. The sample in question was peripheral blood, obtained from a patient treated with photon-based radiotherapy. The receptors originated from a man at least 80 years old with cholangiocarcinoma.

The chain uses TRBV7-6 and TRBJ1-3; D ambiguous. The CDR3 consists of 15 residues. Germline CDR1 SGHVS, CDR2 FNYEAQ. V lost 2 bases and J 0 bases, leaving 8 bases between the germline ends. This CDR3 reads CASSLTGGSGNTIYF. Here the CDR3 DNA reads TGTGCCAGCAGCTTAACGGGAGGCTCTGGAAACACCATATATTTT.

The V call is TRBV28, the J call TRBJ2-7; a weak D match, TRBD1 (5 bases). V lost 8 bases to trimming and J lost 0 bases, with 11 bases between them. CDR1 MDHEN and CDR2 SYDVKM come from the germline V gene. The CDR3 totals 13 residues. This CDR3 is CASGPGSSYEQYF. The CDR3 nucleotides are TGTGCCAGCGGCCCAGGGTCCTCCTACGAGCAGTACTTC.

The V call is TRBV9, the J call TRBJ2-7; D call uncertain. Per germline, CDR1 SGDLS and CDR2 YYNGEE. The CDR3 length is 14 residues. Trimming removed 0 bases from V and 1 base from J, with 8 bases in between. The CDR3 DNA sequence: TGTGCCAGCAGCGTAGCAGCACAGTCCTACGAGCAGTACTTC. Its protein product is CASSVAAQSYEQYF.

The rearrangement joins TRBV5-5 to TRBJ1-1; TRBD1 is a possible D gene (5 bases). This CDR3 is built from 14 residues. The germline V and J ends were trimmed by 4 bases and 2 bases, with 12 bases remaining between them. CDR1 and CDR2 from the germline V gene are SGHKS and YYEKEE (reference sequence). The CDR3 DNA sequence: TGTGCCAGCAGCCGAGGACAATCCAACACTGAAGCTTTCTTT. Protein: CASSRGQSNTEAFF.

The chain couples TRBV19 to TRBJ2-5; D is perhaps TRBD2 (5 bases). The CDR3 is 13 amino acids. Germline V lookup: CDR1 LNHDA, CDR2 SQIVND (reference sequence). V was pared by 10 bases and J by 2 bases, with 14 bases between. DNA for the CDR3: TGTGCCACCCAACCCGCGGGTCAAGAGACCCAGTACTTC. Its translation is CATQPAGQETQYF.

The chain combines TRBV7-6 with TRBJ2-3, with 14 bases matching TRBD2. CDR1 SGHVS and CDR2 FNYEAQ come from the germline V gene. With V trimmed by 6 bases and J by 4 bases, 3 bases remained unmatched. This CDR3 has 15 residues. CDR3 nucleotides: TGTGCCAGCAGACCGACTAGCGGGGGGGCAGATACGCAGTATTTT. It specifies CASRPTSGGADTQYF.

The chain combines TRBV6-5 with TRBJ2-7; D may be TRBD1 (5 bases). V shed 8 bases and J shed 2 bases, with 13 bases lying between them. This CDR3 is built from 13 residues. Germline CDR1 reads MNHEY; CDR2 reads SVGAGI. For the CDR3, the DNA is TGTGCCAGCGGGGTGACAGCGACCTACGAGCAGTACTTC. Its translation is CASGVTATYEQYF.

The chain joins TRBV18 to TRBJ1-1; no definite D call. Germline values: CDR1 KGHSH, CDR2 LQKENI. CDR3 length: 14 residues. The germline V and J ends were trimmed by 2 bases and 5 bases, with 12 bases remaining between them. As DNA, the CDR3 is TGTGCCAGCTCACCAAGTTGGGAAGGGACTGAAGCTTTCTTT. Its translation is CASSPSWEGTEAFF.

CDR3 amino acids: CASSLAGLVTDTQYF. CDR3 nucleotide sequence: TGTGCCAGCAGCTTAGCGGGACTAGTCACAGATACGCAGTATTTT. The V and J genes are TRBV7-8 and TRBJ2-3; TRBD2 matches 8 bases. The CDR3 loop spans 15 amino acids. With 0 bases clipped from V and 2 bases from J, the junction kept 1 base outside the gene matches. Germline V gene data show CDR1 as SGHVS and CDR2 as FQNEAQ.

This chain connects TRBV5-1 to TRBJ2-3; TRBD1 or TRBD2 may be the D gene (5 bases each). The CDR3 length is 16 residues. V lost 4 bases and J lost 0, with 15 bases in between. Germline CDR1 and CDR2: SGHRS and YFSETQ. In nucleotides, the CDR3 is TGCGCCAGCAGCCCCGGGGACGACTGGAGCACAGATACGCAGTATTTT. Protein product: CASSPGDDWSTDTQYF.

This chain joins TRBV6-1 and TRBJ2-5; no clear D. Germline loops: CDR1 MNHNS, CDR2 SASEGT. The V gene lost 7 bases and the J gene lost 0 bases, with 6 bases spanning the gap. The CDR3 runs to 12 residues. The CDR3 is CASIHDQETQYF. CDR3 nucleotide sequence: TGTGCCAGCATTCACGACCAAGAGACCCAGTACTTC.

This clone was found once. V usage is TRBV19 and J usage is TRBJ2-7; 9 bases agree with TRBD1. CDR1 is LNHDA and CDR2 is SQIVND in the germline V gene (reference sequence). This CDR3 contains 15 residues. V lost 6 bases to trimming and J lost 7 bases; unmatched junction nucleotides: 13. For the CDR3, the DNA is TGTGCCAGTAGCAGAGCCGGGACAGGGACCGCTGAGCAGTACTTC. This sequence encodes CASSRAGTGTAEQYF.

The chain couples TRBV5-1 to TRBJ1-2; D possibly corresponds to TRBD1 (5 bases). CDR3 length equals 14 residues. Trimming stripped 4 bases from V and 3 bases from J, with 13 bases between. The germline CDR1 and CDR2 sequences are SGHRS and YFSETQ. The DNA for the CDR3 is TGCGCCAGCAGCCGGGACCCCAGGGACTATGGCTACACCTTC. This encodes CASSRDPRDYGYTF.

The chain carries TRBV9 and TRBJ1-6, with D unclear. CDR1 SGDLS and CDR2 YYNGEE come from the germline V gene. The CDR3 extends over 13 amino acids. Trimming took 0 bases from V and 11 from J, leaving 9 bases between them. The CDR3 nucleotides read TGTGCCAGCAGCGTAGCTGGGAGCGCACCCCTCCACTTT. This encodes CASSVAGSAPLHF.

The chain links TRBV28 to TRBJ1-2; D possibly corresponds to TRBD1 (6 bases). The V end lost 3 bases, the J end lost 2 bases, and 13 bases lay between the germline ends. The CDR3 is 15 amino acids. The germline V gene encodes CDR1 MDHEN and CDR2 SYDVKM. The CDR3 DNA follows: TGTGCCAGCAGTTTCCTAGGACAGCGAAACTATGGCTACACCTTC. Translating it yields CASSFLGQRNYGYTF.

V is TRBV27 and J is TRBJ1-4; D not certain. The CDR3 spans 15 residues. Trimming removed 5 bases at V and 0 bases at J, with 10 bases between. The germline gives CDR1 MNHEY, CDR2 SMNVEV (reference sequence). CDR3 residues: CASSPEGATNEKLFF. CDR3 sequence (DNA): TGTGCCAGCAGTCCGGAGGGTGCAACTAATGAAAAACTGTTTTTT. Using reference TRBV27 and TRBJ1-4 for the parts outside the CDR3, the full variable domain is EAQVTQNPRYLITVTGKKLTVTCSQNMNHEYMSWYRQDPGLGLRQIYYSMNVEVTDKGDVPEGYKVSRKEKRNFPLILESPSPNQTSLYFCASSPEGATNEKLFFGSGTQLSVL.

This chain joins TRBV5-1 and TRBJ2-7; D might be TRBD1 or TRBD2, each matching 5 bases. Germline V lookup: CDR1 SGHRS, CDR2 YFSETQ. The germline V and J ends were trimmed by 2 bases and 4 bases, with 13 bases remaining between them. The CDR3 totals 14 residues. In DNA form, the CDR3 reads TGCGCCAGCAGCTTATCAGGGAGTCGGTACGAGCAGTACTTC. Amino acid sequence: CASSLSGSRYEQYF.

This clone was picked up a small number of times. V usage is TRBV28 and J usage is TRBJ2-7; 7 bases match TRBD1. The CDR3 length is 17 residues. From germline, CDR1 is MDHEN and CDR2 SYDVKM. After removal of 2 bases from V and 4 bases from J, the junction contained 14 bases not matched to a gene. The CDR3 loop reads CASSLTHLTGMVYEQYF. In DNA form, the CDR3 reads TGTGCCAGCAGTTTAACCCATCTGACAGGGATGGTGTACGAGCAGTACTTC.

This chain uses TRBV28 with TRBJ1-2; D is perhaps TRBD1 (6 bases). Trimming took off 7 bases at V and 1 base at J, with 13 bases between the two ends. The V gene's germline CDR1 is MDHEN and CDR2 SYDVKM. The CDR3 extends over 14 amino acids. CDR3 residues: CASIRGARNYGYTF. The CDR3 DNA is TGTGCCAGCATTCGGGGGGCGCGTAACTATGGCTACACCTTC.

J is TRBJ1-2 and V is TRBV19; D is perhaps TRBD1 (5 bases). The CDR3 length is 12 residues. The V gene's germline CDR1 is LNHDA and CDR2 SQIVND (reference sequence). Trimming removed 6 bases at V and 7 bases at J, with 12 bases between. This CDR3 reads CASSRGEGGYTF. The CDR3 region has the DNA TGTGCCAGTAGCCGAGGGGAGGGTGGCTACACCTTC.

This clone was observed once. The chain uses TRBV20-1 and TRBJ2-5, with D unresolved. The V gene lost 6 bases and the J gene lost 5 bases, with 10 bases spanning the gap. The CDR3 loop spans 11 amino acids. Germline V CDR1 and CDR2: DFQATT, SNEGSKA (reference sequence). CDR3 nucleotide sequence: TGCAGTGCCGGTACCCCGGAGACCCAGTACTTC. It is translated as CSAGTPETQYF.

This sequence joins TRBV12-5 and TRBJ2-5; D unclear. Germline lookup yields CDR1 LGHNT and CDR2 FRNRAP. This CDR3 has 12 residues. V lost 0 bases, J lost 6 bases, and 5 bases lay in between. The CDR3 sequence is CASGLVGKTQYF. CDR3 DNA: TGTGCTAGTGGTTTGGTAGGGAAGACCCAGTACTTC.

V usage is TRBV4-1 and J usage is TRBJ2-1; D not resolved. Per germline, CDR1 MGHRA and CDR2 YSYEKL. The CDR3 runs to 15 residues. V lost 1 base, J lost 4 bases, and 11 bases lay in between. This CDR3 reads CASSQAHRPYNEQFF. CDR3 nucleotides: TGCGCCAGCAGCCAAGCGCACAGACCATACAATGAGCAGTTCTTC.

The chain combines TRBV28 with TRBJ1-6; D gene uncertain. The V gene's germline CDR1 is MDHEN and CDR2 SYDVKM. The length of the CDR3 is 13 residues. V lost 2 bases to trimming and J lost 11 bases, with 10 bases between them. CDR3 sequence (DNA): TGTGCCAGCAGTTTAAAGTCGACTACACCCCTCCACTTT. Its protein is CASSLKSTTPLHF.

This clone was found once. The V call is TRBV7-9, the J call TRBJ1-3, with a weak D call TRBD1 (6 bases). CDR1 and CDR2 (germline): SEHNR, FQNEAQ (reference sequence). Trimming removed 6 bases at V and 0 bases at J, with 9 bases between. The CDR3 runs to 14 residues. The CDR3 loop reads CASSGQPSGNTIYF. CDR3 sequence (DNA): TGTGCCAGCAGTGGACAGCCCTCTGGAAACACCATATATTTT.

The V gene is TRBV2, the J gene TRBJ1-6; D is uncertain. The V and J ends lost 3 bases and 0 bases respectively, with 15 bases between them. The length of the CDR3 is 18 residues. The germline V gene has CDR1 SNHLY and CDR2 FYNNEI. In DNA form, the CDR3 reads TGTGCCAGCAGTGAGGGCAGTATAAGCAGCTCCTATAATTCACCCCTCCACTTT. This encodes CASSEGSISSSYNSPLHF.

The chain uses TRBV7-3 and TRBJ1-6; a possible D gene is TRBD1 (6 bases). Germline V gives CDR1 SGHTA, CDR2 FQGTGA. V was trimmed by 4 bases and J by 8 bases, leaving 12 bases between them. The CDR3 covers 14 residues. The CDR3 protein is CASSSRGGHSPLHF. CDR3 bases: TGTGCCAGCAGCTCACGCGGGGGGCATTCACCCCTCCACTTT.